This TCR beta chain was recovered during a study of blood T cell repertoires in COVID-19. This CDR3 region has 17 residues. Trimming cost V 3 bases and J 1 base; bases outside gene matches: 7. The germline V gene encodes CDR1 SGHNT and CDR2 YYREEE (reference sequence). Under the authors' procedure: Amplified reference gene primers provided the basis for estimating nucleated cell counts. Produced via immunoSEQ multiplex PCR; TCRdb's table is partial and in-frame only. V, J and clone size reflect that table, while D and trimming were determined from the DNA. The data contain approximately 240,000 clones, around four fifths of them singletons.

The J gene is TRBJ1-3, the V gene TRBV5-4, with 10 nucleotides matching TRBD1. This TCR derives from a woman aged 55 to 70 with active or convalescent COVID-19. Sample: peripheral blood. The chain's CDR3 is CASSYGQGVSSGNTIYF. The DNA of the CDR3 is TGTGCCAGCAGCTATGGACAGGGGGTTAGTTCTGGAAACACCATATATTTT.